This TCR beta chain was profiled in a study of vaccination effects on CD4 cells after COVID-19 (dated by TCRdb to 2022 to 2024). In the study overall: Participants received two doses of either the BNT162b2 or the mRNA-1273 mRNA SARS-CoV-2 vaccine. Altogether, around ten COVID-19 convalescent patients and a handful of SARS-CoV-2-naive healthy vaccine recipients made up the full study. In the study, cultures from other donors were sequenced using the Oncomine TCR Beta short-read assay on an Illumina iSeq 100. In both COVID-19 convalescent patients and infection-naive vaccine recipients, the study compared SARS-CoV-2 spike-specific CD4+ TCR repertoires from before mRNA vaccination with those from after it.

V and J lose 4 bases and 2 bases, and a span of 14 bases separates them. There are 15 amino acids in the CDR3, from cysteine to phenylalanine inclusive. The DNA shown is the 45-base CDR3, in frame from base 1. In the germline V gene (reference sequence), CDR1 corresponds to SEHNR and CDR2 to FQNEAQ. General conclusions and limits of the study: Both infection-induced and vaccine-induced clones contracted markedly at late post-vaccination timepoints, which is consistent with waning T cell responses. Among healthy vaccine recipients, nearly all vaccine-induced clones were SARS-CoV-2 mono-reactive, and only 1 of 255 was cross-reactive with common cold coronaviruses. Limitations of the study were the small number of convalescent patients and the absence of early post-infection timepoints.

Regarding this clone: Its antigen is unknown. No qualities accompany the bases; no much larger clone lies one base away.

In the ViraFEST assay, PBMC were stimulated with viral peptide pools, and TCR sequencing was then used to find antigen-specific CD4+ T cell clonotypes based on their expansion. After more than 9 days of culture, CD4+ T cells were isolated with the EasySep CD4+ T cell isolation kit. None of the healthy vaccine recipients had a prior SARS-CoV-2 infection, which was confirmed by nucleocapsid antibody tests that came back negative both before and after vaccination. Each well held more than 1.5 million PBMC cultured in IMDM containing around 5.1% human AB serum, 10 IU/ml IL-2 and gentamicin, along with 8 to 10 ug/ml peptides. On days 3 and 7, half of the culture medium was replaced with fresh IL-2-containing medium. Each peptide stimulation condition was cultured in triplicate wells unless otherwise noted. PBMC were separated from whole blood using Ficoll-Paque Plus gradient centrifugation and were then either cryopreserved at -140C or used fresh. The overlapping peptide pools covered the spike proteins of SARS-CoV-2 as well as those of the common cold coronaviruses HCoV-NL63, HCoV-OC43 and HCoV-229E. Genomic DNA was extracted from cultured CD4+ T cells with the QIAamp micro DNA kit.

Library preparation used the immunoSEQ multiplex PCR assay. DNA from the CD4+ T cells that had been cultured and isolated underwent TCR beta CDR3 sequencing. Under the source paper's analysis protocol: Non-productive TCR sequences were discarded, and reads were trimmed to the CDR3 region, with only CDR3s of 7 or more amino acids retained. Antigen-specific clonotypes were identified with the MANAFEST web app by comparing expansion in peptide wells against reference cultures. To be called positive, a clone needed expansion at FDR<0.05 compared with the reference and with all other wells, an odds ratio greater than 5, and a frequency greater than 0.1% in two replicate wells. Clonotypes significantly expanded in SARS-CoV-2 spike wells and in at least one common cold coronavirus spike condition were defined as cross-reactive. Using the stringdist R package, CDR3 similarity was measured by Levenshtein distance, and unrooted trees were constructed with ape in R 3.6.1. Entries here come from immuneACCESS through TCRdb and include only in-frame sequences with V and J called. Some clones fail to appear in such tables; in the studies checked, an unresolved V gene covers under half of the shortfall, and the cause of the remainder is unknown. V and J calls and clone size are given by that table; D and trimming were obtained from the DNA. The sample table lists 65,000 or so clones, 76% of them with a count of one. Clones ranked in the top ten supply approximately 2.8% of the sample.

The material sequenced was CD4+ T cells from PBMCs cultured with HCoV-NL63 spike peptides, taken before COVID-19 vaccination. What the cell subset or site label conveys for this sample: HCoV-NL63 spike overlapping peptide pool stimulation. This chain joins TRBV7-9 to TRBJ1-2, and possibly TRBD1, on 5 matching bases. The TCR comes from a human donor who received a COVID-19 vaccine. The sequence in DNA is TGTGCCAGCAGCTACCGGGACCGATCCAACTATGGCTACACCTTC. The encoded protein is CASSYRDRSNYGYTF.